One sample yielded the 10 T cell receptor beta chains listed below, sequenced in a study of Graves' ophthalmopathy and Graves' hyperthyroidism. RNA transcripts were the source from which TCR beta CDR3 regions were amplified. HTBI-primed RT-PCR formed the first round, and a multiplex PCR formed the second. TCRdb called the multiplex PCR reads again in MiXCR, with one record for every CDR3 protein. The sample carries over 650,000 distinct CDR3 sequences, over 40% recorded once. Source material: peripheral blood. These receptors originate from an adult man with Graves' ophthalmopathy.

The CDR3 DNA follows: TGTGCCAGTAGTGCCCTTTTAGCCACTGAAGCTTTCTTT. It translates to CASSALLATEAFF. V and J are TRBV19 and TRBJ1-1; no reliable D call. V lost 5 bases and J 4 bases, leaving 11 bases between the germline ends. The CDR3 totals 13 residues. In germline, CDR1 is LNHDA, CDR2 SQIVND (reference sequence).

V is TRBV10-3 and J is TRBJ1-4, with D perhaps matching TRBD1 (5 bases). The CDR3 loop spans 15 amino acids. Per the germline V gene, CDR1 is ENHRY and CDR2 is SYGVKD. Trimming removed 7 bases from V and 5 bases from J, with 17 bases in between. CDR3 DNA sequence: TGTGCCATCAAACCGCAGGGACGCCTCAATGAAAAACTGTTTTTT. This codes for CAIKPQGRLNEKLFF.

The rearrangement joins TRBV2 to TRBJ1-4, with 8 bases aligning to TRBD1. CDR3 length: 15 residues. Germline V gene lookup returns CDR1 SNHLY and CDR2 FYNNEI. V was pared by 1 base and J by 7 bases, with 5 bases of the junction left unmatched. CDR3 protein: CASSEVGTGSEKLFF. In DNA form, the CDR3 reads TGTGCCAGCAGTGAAGTGGGGACAGGAAGTGAAAAACTGTTTTTT.

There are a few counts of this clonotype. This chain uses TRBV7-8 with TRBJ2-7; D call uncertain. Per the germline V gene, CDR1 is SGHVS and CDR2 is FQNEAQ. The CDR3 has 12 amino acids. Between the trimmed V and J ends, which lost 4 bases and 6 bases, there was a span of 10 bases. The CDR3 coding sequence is TGTGCCAGCAGCTCATCTATGCCCGAGCAGTACTTC. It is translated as CASSSSMPEQYF.

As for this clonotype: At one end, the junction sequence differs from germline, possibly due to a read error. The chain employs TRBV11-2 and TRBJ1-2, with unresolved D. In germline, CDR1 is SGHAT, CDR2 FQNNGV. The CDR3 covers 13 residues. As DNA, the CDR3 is TGTGCCAGCAGCCCTGGACGGACCTATGCCTACACCTTC. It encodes CASSPGRTYAYTF.

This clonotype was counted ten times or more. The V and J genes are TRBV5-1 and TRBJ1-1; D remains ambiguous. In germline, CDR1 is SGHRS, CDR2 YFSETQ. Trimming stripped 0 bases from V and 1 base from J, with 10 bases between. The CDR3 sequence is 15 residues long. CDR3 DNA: TGCGCCAGCAGCTTGGGACCGGAACCGAACACTGAAGCTTTCTTT. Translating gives CASSLGPEPNTEAFF.

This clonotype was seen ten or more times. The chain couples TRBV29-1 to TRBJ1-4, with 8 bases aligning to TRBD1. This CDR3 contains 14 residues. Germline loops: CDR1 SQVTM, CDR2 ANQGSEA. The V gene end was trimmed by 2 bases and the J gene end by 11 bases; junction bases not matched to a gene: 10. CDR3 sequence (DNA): TGCAGCGTTGAAAGCGACAGGGGATGGTGGAAACTGTTTTTT. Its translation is CSVESDRGWWKLFF. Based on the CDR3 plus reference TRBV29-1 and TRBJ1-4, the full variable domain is SAVISQKPSRDICQRGTSLTIQCQVDSQVTMMFWYRQQPGQSLTLIATANQGSEATYESGFVIDKFPISRPNLTFSTLTVSNMSPEDSSIYLCSVESDRGWWKLFFGSGTQLSVL.

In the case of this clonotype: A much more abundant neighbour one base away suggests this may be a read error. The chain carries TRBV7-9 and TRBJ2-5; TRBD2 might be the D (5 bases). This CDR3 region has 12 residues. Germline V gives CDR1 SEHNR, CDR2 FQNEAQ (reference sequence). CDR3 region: CASSWTPETQHF. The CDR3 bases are TGTGCCAGCAGCTGGACTCCGGAGACCCAGCACTTC.

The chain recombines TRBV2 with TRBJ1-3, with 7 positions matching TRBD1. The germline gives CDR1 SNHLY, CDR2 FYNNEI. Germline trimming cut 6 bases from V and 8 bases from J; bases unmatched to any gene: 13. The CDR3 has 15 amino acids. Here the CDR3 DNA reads TGTGCCAGCAGCCAAACAGGGGACTATGGCTACACCATATATTTT. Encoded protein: CASSQTGDYGYTIYF.

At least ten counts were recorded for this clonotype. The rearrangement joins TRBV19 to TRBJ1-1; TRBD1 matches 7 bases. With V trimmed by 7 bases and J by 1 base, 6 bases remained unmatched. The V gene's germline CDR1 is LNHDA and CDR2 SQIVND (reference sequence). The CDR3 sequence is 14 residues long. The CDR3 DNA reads TGTGCCAGTAACCTACAGGGGCGGAACACTGAAGCTTTCTTT. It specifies CASNLQGRNTEAFF.